The present TCR beta chain was sequenced within a study of blood T cell repertoires in COVID-19 (dated by TCRdb to about 2020). Regarding the research as a whole: The collaborator samples originated in the United States, Italy and Spain and spanned the acute and convalescent phases of COVID-19. The material from the prospective study consisted of cDNA or gDNA derived from T cells, B-cell-depleted T cells, or PBMCs. The repertoires were released in a freely available public database intended as a resource for research on the immune response to SARS-CoV-2. Samples came from the ongoing ImmuneRACE study (first 160 participants) plus 1,254 subjects from 6 global collaborators. Sample metadata almost always included a de-identified subject ID, COVID-19 status, age in years and sex. Where HLA class I and class II types were available, the types were taken from metadata supplied by the sample provider, not from assay-based typing. Subjects who had been exposed to COVID-19, were actively infected with it, or had recovered from it provided the deeply sampled blood TCRbeta repertoires that made up the dataset. Study-level results and caveats: Clinical and demographic metadata were provided uncurated, with the amount varying by source and participant.

TCRbeta CDR3 regions were amplified from genomic DNA using the immunoSEQ Assay, a bias-controlled multiplex PCR. The authors' pipeline ran thus. Within the assay, amplification of reference gene primers was used to estimate how many nucleated cells each sample contained. To quantify the absolute abundance of each unique TCRbeta CDR3 rearrangement, sequence reads were collapsed and filtered. For each sample, productive Simpson clonality was calculated as the square root of Simpson's diversity index across productive rearrangements. The clones in this table, taken by TCRdb from immuneACCESS, are in-frame only. Not every clone is retained; where verified, under half of the shortfall comes from an unresolved V gene, and the cause of the rest is unknown. V, J and clone size derive from that table, while D and trimming were established from the DNA sequence. The sample profile shows about 200,000 clones; 85% to 90% of them were found once. The ten most abundant clones make up 18% of the sample.

One collaborating source in Seattle enrolled patients during active infection and followed them longitudinally through the course of disease. The collaborating institutions used their own protocols to collect whole blood in K2EDTA tubes. For TCRbeta analysis, collaborator samples were shipped as frozen whole blood, as isolated PBMCs, or as DNA extracted from either sample type. From the germline V gene (reference sequence), CDR1 is SGHNT and CDR2 is YYREEE. Including the terminal cysteine and phenylalanine, the CDR3 comprises 12 residues. The sequence is cut down to CDR3 DNA, 36 bases in frame from base 1. V is cut by 2 bases and J by 5 bases, and the space between the germline ends is 6 bases. About this clone itself: Its antigen has not been determined. Per-base quality was not reported, and no clone a single base away is much larger than it.

Sequenced material: peripheral blood. The rearrangement joined TRBV5-4 to TRBJ2-3, with the D gene call left open. The receptor was derived from a person aged 70 to 85 with COVID-19, enrolled during active disease. For the CDR3, the sequence is CASSFYLDTQYF. The base sequence is TGTGCCAGCAGCTTCTATCTAGATACGCAGTATTTT.